In its sample, the clone carrying this T cell receptor (beta chain) was seen many times. The sample comes from a study of breast tumors, draining lymph nodes, adjacent tissues. TCRdb itself ran the multiplex PCR reads through MiXCR, one entry per CDR3 protein. The sample has just under 65,000 distinct CDR3 sequences, approximately 57% seen once. V dropped 7 bases and J dropped 0; count of bases not matched to a gene: 3. CDR3 length equals 14 residues. Germline loops: CDR1 GTSNPN, CDR2 SVGIG (reference sequence). The TCR was taken from a female donor with breast cancer. Some clones in this sample may be carry-over from other donors' samples. J is TRBJ2-1 and V is TRBV30; 10 nucleotides align to TRBD2. Specimen: breast tumor tissue. In DNA form, the CDR3 reads TGTGCCTTAACTAGCGGGAACTCCTACAATGAGCAGTTCTTC. Protein sequence: CALTSGNSYNEQFF.